The sequence of this T cell receptor beta chain was determined in a study of blood T cell repertoires in COVID-19. About the study: There were acute and convalescent COVID-19 samples, and they came from the United States, Italy and Spain. The analysed material was cDNA or gDNA that came from T cells, B-cell-depleted T cells, or PBMCs.

The authors' processing: It was from reference gene primer amplification that nucleated cell counts were estimated. Assay used: immunoSEQ multiplex PCR; TCRdb lists only in-frame clones, some missing. Clonal size and the V and J genes are those of that table, whereas D and trimming came from the DNA. Of approximately 140,000 clones in the sample, around 90% are singletons; the top ten hold about 4%. Germline CDR1 is LGHNA and CDR2 is YSLEER. Trimming took off 0 bases at V and 6 bases at J, with 18 bases between the two ends. This CDR3 comprises 17 residues. The sequencing input was peripheral blood. This clonotype was sampled from a woman in her sixties or seventies with active or convalescent COVID-19. This chain connects TRBV4-3 to TRBJ1-5; unclear D gene. Written as DNA, the CDR3 is TGCGCCAGCAGCCAAGACGCGATACAGCCATTGGTTCAGCCCCAGCATTTT. It is translated as CASSQDAIQPLVQPQHF.